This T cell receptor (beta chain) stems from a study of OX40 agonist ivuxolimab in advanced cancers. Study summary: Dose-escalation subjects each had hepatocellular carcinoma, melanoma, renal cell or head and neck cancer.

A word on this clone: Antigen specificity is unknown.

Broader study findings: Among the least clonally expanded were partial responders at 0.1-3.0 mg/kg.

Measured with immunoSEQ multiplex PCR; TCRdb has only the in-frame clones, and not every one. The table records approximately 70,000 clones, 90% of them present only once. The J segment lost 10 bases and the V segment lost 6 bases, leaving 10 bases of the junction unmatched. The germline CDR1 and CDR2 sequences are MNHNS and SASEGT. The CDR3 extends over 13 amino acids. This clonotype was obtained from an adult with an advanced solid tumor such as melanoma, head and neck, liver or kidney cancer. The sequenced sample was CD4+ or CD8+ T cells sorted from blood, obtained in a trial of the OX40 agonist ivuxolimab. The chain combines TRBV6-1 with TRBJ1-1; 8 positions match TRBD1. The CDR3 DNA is TGTGCCAGCAGGGATGGACAGGGATTGGCAGCTTTCTTT. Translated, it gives CASRDGQGLAAFF.